The next 9 T cell receptor beta chains were all read from a single sample in a study of PD-L1 blockade in urothelial cancer. Time point reported: peripheral blood 6 weeks after treatment start. This table comes from immunoSEQ multiplex PCR, and its TCRdb copy is limited to in-frame clones, with some not included. The sample includes 40,000 to 45,000 clones, around 90% of them seen just once. The input for sequencing was PBMCs, taken around atezolizumab (anti-PD-L1) treatment. These receptors were obtained from a man aged 70 or older with urothelial cancer.

The chain links TRBV4-1 to TRBJ2-7; D is possibly TRBD2 (6 bases). The CDR3 has 14 amino acids. Per the germline V gene, CDR1 is MGHRA and CDR2 is YSYEKL. With 3 bases removed from V and 4 bases from J, the gap between germline ends came to 13 bases. The CDR3 nucleotides are TGCGCCAGCAGCCATAGGACTACCGAGTACGAGCAGTACTTC. Protein: CASSHRTTEYEQYF.

The chain combines TRBV27 with TRBJ1-5; no definite D call. V lost 5 bases and J 0 bases, leaving 11 bases between the germline ends. The CDR3 is made up of 15 amino acids. CDR1 is MNHEY and CDR2 is SMNVEV in the germline V gene (reference sequence). CDR3: CASSPRHNSNQPQHF. The CDR3, as DNA: TGTGCCAGCAGTCCGAGACATAATAGCAATCAGCCCCAGCATTTT.

The rearrangement uses TRBV19 and TRBJ2-3; 12 nucleotides match TRBD2. The CDR3 is 16 amino acids. V shed 5 bases and J 8 bases; nucleotides not matched to a gene: 11. Germline V gives CDR1 LNHDA, CDR2 SQIVND (reference sequence). The CDR3 reads CASSPRLAGEVGTQYF. For the CDR3, the DNA is TGTGCCAGTAGTCCCCGACTAGCGGGGGAAGTGGGTACGCAGTATTTT.

V usage is TRBV5-1 and J usage is TRBJ2-7; no clear D gene. This CDR3 has 14 residues. V was shortened by 1 base and J by 3 bases, with 11 bases between the two germline ends. The germline gives CDR1 SGHRS, CDR2 YFSETQ. CDR3 bases: TGCGCCAGCAGCTTGTTTGTACAAAACTACGAGCAGTACTTC. This codes for CASSLFVQNYEQYF.

V usage is TRBV6-6 and J usage is TRBJ1-3, with 7 bases that match TRBD1. J was trimmed by 4 bases and V by 2 bases; bases with no gene match: 5. CDR1 MNHNY and CDR2 SVGAGI come from the germline V gene (reference sequence). This CDR3 has 15 amino acids. CDR3 amino acids: CASSYLRGLGNTIYF. CDR3 nucleotide sequence: TGTGCCAGCAGTTACCTCAGGGGGTTAGGAAACACCATATATTTT.

The chain combines TRBV7-2 with TRBJ2-7, with 7 bases aligning to TRBD2. Trimming took 5 bases from V and 3 from J; bases not matched to a gene: 10. The CDR3 length is 15 residues. Germline V gene sequence: CDR1 SGHTA, CDR2 FQGNSA. CDR3 protein: CASSPKTGTNYEQYF. The CDR3 nucleotides are TGTGCCAGCAGCCCCAAAACCGGGACTAACTACGAGCAGTACTTC. Full variable domain (missing parts from reference TRBV7-2 and TRBJ2-7): GAGVSQSPSNKVTEKGKDVELRCDPISGHTALYWYRQSLGQGLEFLIYFQGNSAPDKSGLPSDRFSAERTGGSVSTLTIQRTQQEDSAVYLCASSPKTGTNYEQYFGPGTRLTVT.

This rearrangement joins TRBV19 to TRBJ2-1, with 10 bases aligning to TRBD2. Looked up from germline, CDR1 is LNHDA and CDR2 is SQIVND (reference sequence). The CDR3 spans 15 residues. The trim removed 5 bases at V and 5 bases at J, leaving 6 bases unmatched. The DNA for the CDR3 is TGTGCCAGTAGTCTAATAGCGGGAGGCAACAATGAGCAGTTCTTC. Translated: CASSLIAGGNNEQFF. Supplemented by reference TRBV19 and TRBJ2-1, the full variable domain reads DGGITQSPKYLFRKEGQNVTLSCEQNLNHDAMYWYRQDPGQGLRLIYYSQIVNDFQKGDIAEGYSVSREKKESFPLTVTSAQKNPTAFYLCASSLIAGGNNEQFFGPGTRLTVL.

This clone was detected only once. The chain combines TRBV7-8 with TRBJ2-7; possible D gene TRBD1, 6 bases. Germline loops: CDR1 SGHVS, CDR2 FQNEAQ. CDR3 length: 14 amino acids. Trimming removed 5 bases from V and 4 bases from J, with 15 bases in between. The CDR3 DNA sequence: TGTGCCAGCAGCCGAGGGCACAGGGAGTACGAGCAGTACTTC. It encodes CASSRGHREYEQYF.

V usage is TRBV19 and J usage is TRBJ1-5, with a tentative D call TRBD1 (5 bases). The CDR3 contains 14 residues. CDR1 LNHDA and CDR2 SQIVND come from the germline V gene (reference sequence). V was cut by 5 bases and J by 7 bases, with 15 bases left in between. This CDR3 is CASSPQGSAQPQHF. CDR3 DNA: TGTGCCAGTAGTCCCCAGGGTTCGGCCCAGCCCCAGCATTTT. The entire variable domain, with the rest obtained from reference TRBV19 and TRBJ1-5, is as follows: DGGITQSPKYLFRKEGQNVTLSCEQNLNHDAMYWYRQDPGQGLRLIYYSQIVNDFQKGDIAEGYSVSREKKESFPLTVTSAQKNPTAFYLCASSPQGSAQPQHFGDGTRLSIL.